Following are 28 T cell receptor beta chains from one sample sequenced in a study of Graves' ophthalmopathy and Graves' hyperthyroidism. As the template, RNA transcripts were used to amplify TCR beta CDR3 regions. Second-round multiplex PCR followed a first-round RT-PCR using HTBI primers. MiXCR, run by TCRdb on the multiplex PCR reads, gives a single entry per CDR3 protein. The table has around 590,000 distinct CDR3 sequences, about two fifths seen once. Source material: peripheral blood or thyroid tissue (not recorded which). These receptors all stem from an adult man with Graves' hyperthyroidism.

This clonotype was detected only a few times. The gene calls are TRBV24-1 and TRBJ1-5; 12 bases are a match to TRBD1. Trimming took 4 bases from V and 6 from J; bases not matched to a gene: 6. Germline V gene lookup returns CDR1 KGHDR and CDR2 SFDVKD. This CDR3 has 16 amino acids. CDR3 residues: CATSERGTGGGQPQHF. The DNA for the CDR3 is TGTGCCACCAGTGAACGGGGGACAGGGGGCGGTCAGCCCCAGCATTTT.

This clonotype was seen many times. This chain uses TRBV4-1 with TRBJ2-7; D uncertain. This CDR3 contains 16 residues. V was shortened by 1 base and J by 2 bases, with 15 bases between the two germline ends. The V gene's germline CDR1 is MGHRA and CDR2 YSYEKL. In DNA form, the CDR3 reads TGCGCCAGCAGCCAAGCGTCAGGACCCCTTCCCTACGAGCAGTACTTC. Protein product: CASSQASGPLPYEQYF.

This clonotype was counted at least ten times. The rearrangement links TRBV6-5 to TRBJ1-2, with D possibly TRBD1 on 5 matching bases. The CDR3 has 13 residues. Germline values: CDR1 MNHEY, CDR2 SVGAGI. V lost 6 bases and J lost 1, with 9 bases in between. The CDR3 nucleotides are TGTGCCAGCAGAACACAGGATAACTATGGCTACACCTTC. The encoded protein is CASRTQDNYGYTF.

The chain employs TRBV12-3 or TRBV12-4 and TRBJ2-5; TRBD2 might be the D (5 bases). The CDR3 extends over 14 amino acids. The ends were cut back, 0 bases at V and 5 bases at J, with 10 bases in the middle. CDR3 residues: CASSLAGVAETQYF. The CDR3 region has the DNA TGTGCCAGCAGTTTAGCGGGAGTCGCGGAGACCCAGTACTTC.

This clonotype was recorded only once. CDR3: CASSWRQGAGSPLHF. Written as DNA, the CDR3 is TGTGCCAGCAGCTGGAGACAGGGGGCTGGATCACCCCTCCACTTT. V is TRBV7-9 and J is TRBJ1-6; 10 bases match TRBD1. Germline assignment: CDR1 SEHNR and CDR2 FQNEAQ (reference sequence). V gave up 4 bases and J gave up 10 bases; unmatched junction bases: 7. The CDR3 extends over 15 amino acids. Full variable domain (rest looked up from reference TRBV7-9 and TRBJ1-6): DTGVSQNPRHKITKRGQNVTFRCDPISEHNRLYWYRQTLGQGPEFLTYFQNEAQLEKSRLLSDRFSAERPKGSFSTLEIQRTEQGDSAMYLCASSWRQGAGSPLHFGNGTRLTVT.

The gene calls are TRBV7-2 and TRBJ1-5; D gene ambiguous. Germline V gives CDR1 SGHTA, CDR2 FQGNSA. The CDR3 totals 16 residues. The ends were cut back, 6 bases at V and 0 bases at J, with 15 bases in the middle. The CDR3 loop is CASSLFPWDSNQPQHF. For the CDR3, the DNA is TGTGCCAGCAGTTTATTCCCGTGGGATAGCAATCAGCCCCAGCATTTT.

The rearrangement joins TRBV15 to TRBJ1-4, with a weak D call TRBD1 (5 bases). This CDR3 is 14 amino acids long. The V end lost 1 base, the J end lost 8 bases, and 11 bases lay between the germline ends. Germline V CDR1 and CDR2: LNHNV, YYDKDF (reference sequence). CDR3 loop: CATSRAGTDEKLFF. In nucleotides, the CDR3 is TGTGCCACCAGCAGAGCGGGGACTGACGAAAAACTGTTTTTT.

J is TRBJ2-3 and V is TRBV20-1, with 7 bases fitting TRBD1. The CDR3 covers 16 residues. Unmatched junction bases numbered 12, after V lost 6 bases and J lost 0 bases. In germline, CDR1 is DFQATT, CDR2 SNEGSKA (reference sequence). The CDR3 protein is CSATKGGQESTDTQYF. The CDR3 DNA reads as TGCAGTGCCACAAAGGGCGGACAGGAGAGCACAGATACGCAGTATTTT.

The rearrangement links TRBV19 to TRBJ1-2; D is perhaps TRBD1 (5 bases). Germline CDR1 and CDR2: LNHDA and SQIVND (reference sequence). V was pared by 11 bases and J by 4 bases, with 17 bases between. This CDR3 is 13 amino acids long. CDR3 region: CAARAGHGYGYTF. The CDR3 DNA is TGTGCCGCTAGGGCAGGGCACGGCTATGGCTACACCTTC. The full variable domain, rest sourced from reference TRBV19 and TRBJ1-2, is DGGITQSPKYLFRKEGQNVTLSCEQNLNHDAMYWYRQDPGQGLRLIYYSQIVNDFQKGDIAEGYSVSREKKESFPLTVTSAQKNPTAFYLCAARAGHGYGYTFGSGTRLTVV.

CDR3 sequence: CSAYARDTTPYAGGPEETQYF. The CDR3 bases are TGCAGTGCTTACGCCAGGGATACGACGCCATACGCGGGAGGGCCGGAAGAGACCCAGTACTTC. The rearrangement joins TRBV20-1 to TRBJ2-5; TRBD2 matches at 9 bases. Per germline, CDR1 DFQATT and CDR2 SNEGSKA (reference sequence). The CDR3 contains 21 residues. J lost 3 bases, V lost 5 bases, and 28 bases had no gene match.

Of note for this clonotype: A read error may explain this, as a much larger clone is one base away. The CDR3 nucleotides read TGTGCCAGCAGCGGGACAGTGTACCAAGAGACCCAGTACTTC. Translated: CASSGTVYQETQYF. The genes are TRBV9 and TRBJ2-5; tentatively, D is TRBD1 (6 bases). V lost 3 bases and J lost 0, with 9 bases in between. Germline assignment: CDR1 SGDLS and CDR2 YYNGEE. The CDR3 sequence is 14 residues long.

On this clonotype itself: A read error may account for a junction end that differs from germline. CDR3 DNA: TGTGCCAGCAGTGAGTCCGCGACGTACCAAGAGACCCAGTACTTC. This encodes CASSESATYQETQYF. The chain joins TRBV10-3 to TRBJ2-5, with no clear D. Germline V gives CDR1 ENHRY, CDR2 SYGVKD. The CDR3 extends over 15 amino acids.

This clonotype was counted many times. The chain employs TRBV7-9 and TRBJ1-2; no clear D gene. Trimming took off 2 bases at V and 4 bases at J, with 8 bases between the two ends. Germline CDR1 reads SEHNR; CDR2 reads FQNEAQ (reference sequence). This CDR3 is 13 amino acids long. The CDR3 DNA reads as TGTGCCAGCAGCTTAAGGCGGAGCTATGGCTACACCTTC. It translates to CASSLRRSYGYTF.

This clonotype was seen more than once but under ten times. The chain is built from TRBV19 and TRBJ1-1, with D possibly matching TRBD1 (6 bases). Per germline, CDR1 LNHDA and CDR2 SQIVND (reference sequence). The CDR3 extends over 13 amino acids. With 10 bases removed from V and 0 bases from J, the gap between germline ends came to 12 bases. The CDR3 sequence: CATSGHMNTEAFF. The CDR3 DNA sequence: TGTGCCACCTCGGGACACATGAACACTGAAGCTTTCTTT.

This clonotype was detected many times. The V gene is TRBV29-1, the J gene TRBJ1-2, with D uncertain. This CDR3 is 13 amino acids long. Germline V CDR1 and CDR2: SQVTM, ANQGSEA. With 2 bases removed from V and 3 bases from J, the gap between germline ends came to 10 bases. CDR3 sequence (DNA): TGCAGCGTTGAAAGGAGCGCGGACTATGGCTACACCTTC. It is translated as CSVERSADYGYTF.

This clonotype has ten or more counts. This chain uses TRBV2 with TRBJ1-1; D is ambiguous. Germline CDR1 SNHLY, CDR2 FYNNEI. V was cut by 6 bases and J by 5 bases, with 7 bases left in between. This CDR3 is 11 amino acids long. Here the CDR3 reads CASRSATEAFF. CDR3 sequence (DNA): TGTGCCAGCAGGTCCGCTACTGAAGCTTTCTTT.

Ten or more counts support this clonotype. J is TRBJ2-5 and V is TRBV7-8, with 7 nucleotides matching TRBD2. Germline CDR1 SGHVS, CDR2 FQNEAQ. CDR3 length: 16 residues. Trimming at V came to 0 bases and at J to 1 base, leaving 5 bases not matched to a gene. CDR3 region: CASSLARGMIQETQYF. The CDR3 DNA reads TGTGCCAGCAGCTTAGCGCGGGGGATGATCCAAGAGACCCAGTACTTC.

V and J are TRBV5-1 and TRBJ1-1; the match to TRBD1 covers 7 bases. V lost 4 bases, J lost 0 bases, and 3 bases stayed unmatched. From germline, CDR1 is SGHRS and CDR2 YFSETQ. The CDR3 extends over 14 amino acids. CDR3 nucleotide sequence: TGCGCCAGCAGCAGGGACAGCGTGAACACTGAAGCTTTCTTT. Amino acid sequence: CASSRDSVNTEAFF.

This clonotype came up many times. The rearrangement links TRBV7-9 to TRBJ1-1; TRBD1 aligns across 7 bases. The CDR3 loop spans 14 amino acids. V shed 5 bases and J 2 bases; nucleotides not matched to a gene: 5. CDR1 and CDR2 (germline): SEHNR, FQNEAQ (reference sequence). CDR3 sequence reads: CASSRGQQNTEAFF. CDR3 sequence (DNA): TGTGCCAGCAGCCGGGGACAGCAAAACACTGAAGCTTTCTTT.

Many counts were recorded for this clonotype. V gene TRBV7-8 combines with J gene TRBJ2-5, with TRBD1 identical over 7 bases. Germline V gene lookup returns CDR1 SGHVS and CDR2 FQNEAQ. V lost 1 base and J lost 3; bases outside the gene matches: 8. The CDR3 has 16 amino acids. The CDR3 DNA sequence: TGTGCCAGCAGCTTAGTTCCCCGGACAGGAAAAGAGACCCAGTACTTC. Amino acids: CASSLVPRTGKETQYF.

This clonotype was counted ten times or more. The genes are TRBV19 and TRBJ1-5; no clear D gene. The CDR3 has 17 amino acids. Per germline, CDR1 LNHDA and CDR2 SQIVND (reference sequence). V was cut by 3 bases and J by 0 bases, with 15 bases left in between. The CDR3 DNA reads TGTGCCAGTAGTATCGCATCCGGACGGAATAGCAATCAGCCCCAGCATTTT. Translated, it gives CASSIASGRNSNQPQHF. The full variable domain, completed using reference TRBV19 and TRBJ1-5, is DGGITQSPKYLFRKEGQNVTLSCEQNLNHDAMYWYRQDPGQGLRLIYYSQIVNDFQKGDIAEGYSVSREKKESFPLTVTSAQKNPTAFYLCASSIASGRNSNQPQHFGDGTRLSIL.

J is TRBJ2-3 and V is TRBV6-5, with 7 bases fitting TRBD2. V dropped 4 bases and J dropped 1; count of bases not matched to a gene: 5. This CDR3 region has 15 residues. Germline values: CDR1 MNHEY, CDR2 SVGAGI. The CDR3 loop is CASSWGGVGTDTQYF. CDR3 DNA: TGTGCCAGCAGTTGGGGGGGAGTAGGCACAGATACGCAGTATTTT.

The V and J genes are TRBV20-1 and TRBJ2-2; 7 bases are shared with TRBD1. Per the germline V gene, CDR1 is DFQATT and CDR2 is SNEGSKA (reference sequence). The CDR3 consists of 15 residues. Unmatched junction bases numbered 7, after V lost 5 bases and J lost 1 base. The CDR3 loop reads CSARTGAMNTGELFF. CDR3 sequence (DNA): TGCAGTGCTCGTACAGGGGCGATGAACACCGGGGAGCTGTTTTTT.

V and J are TRBV29-1 and TRBJ1-1; D is ambiguous. The CDR3 is made up of 12 amino acids. The germline V gene encodes CDR1 SQVTM and CDR2 ANQGSEA. The V and J ends lost 6 bases and 1 base respectively, with 9 bases between them. The CDR3 loop reads CSVKSSNTEAFF. The CDR3 DNA sequence: TGCAGCGTGAAGTCGTCGAACACTGAAGCTTTCTTT.

This sequence joins TRBV7-6 and TRBJ2-5, with TRBD2 matching over 9 bases. V was pared by 2 bases and J by 4 bases, with 8 bases of the junction left unmatched. There are 16 residues in the CDR3. Germline CDR1 and CDR2: SGHVS and FNYEAQ. For the CDR3, the DNA is TGTGCCAGCAGCTTATTAGCGGGAGAAGGGGCAGAGACCCAGTACTTC. Residues: CASSLLAGEGAETQYF.

This clonotype has a handful of counts. V gene TRBV18 combines with J gene TRBJ1-1, with D perhaps matching TRBD1 (5 bases). V was trimmed by 3 bases and J by 4 bases, leaving 12 bases between them. CDR1 is KGHSH, CDR2 LQKENI, per germline. The CDR3 runs to 14 residues. This CDR3 is CASSPGTDPTEAFF. The CDR3 DNA sequence: TGTGCCAGCTCACCCGGGACCGACCCCACTGAAGCTTTCTTT.

The gene calls are TRBV20-1 and TRBJ2-7; TRBD2 aligns across 8 bases. Germline V CDR1 and CDR2: DFQATT, SNEGSKA (reference sequence). V lost 2 bases to trimming and J lost 5 bases; unmatched junction nucleotides: 8. The CDR3 runs 14 residues. CDR3 amino acids: CSARKSGRGHEQYF. CDR3 in DNA: TGCAGTGCTAGAAAGAGCGGGAGAGGCCACGAGCAGTACTTC.

In its sample, this clonotype was seen many times. V usage is TRBV15 and J usage is TRBJ2-7; tentative D call: TRBD1 (5 bases). V was trimmed by 1 base and J by 0 bases, leaving 10 bases between them. The germline gives CDR1 LNHNV, CDR2 YYDKDF (reference sequence). The CDR3 length is 15 residues. The CDR3, as DNA: TGTGCCACCAGCAGAGGACAGCCAAGCTCCTACGAGCAGTACTTC. It encodes CATSRGQPSSYEQYF.